A selection of T cell receptor beta chains follows, all from one sample in a study of blood T cell repertoires in COVID-19. Sequenced by immunoSEQ multiplex PCR; TCRdb stores in-frame clones only, minus some. The repertoire holds 65,000 to 70,000 clones, with around 92% as singletons. Sequences were obtained from peripheral blood. Source of these receptors: a human donor with active COVID-19. The donor label of this sample is uncertain. Each CDR3 is given with its conserved first and last residue. The D gene is left open where the match is weak. Where a row states a size, it is once, few, many or the class of an expanded clone; other rows omit it.

size: NA; J: TRBJ2-1; length: 14; V: TRBV2; D: TRBD1; CDR3: CASRRDRAYNEQFF; DNA: TGTGCCAGCCGCCGGGACAGGGCCTACAATGAGCAGTTCTTC
size: NA; J: TRBJ2-7; length: 17; V: TRBV7-2; D: TRBD1; CDR3: CASSLDIGGQGSNEQYF; DNA: TGTGCCAGCAGCTTAGACATCGGTGGACAGGGGTCGAACGAGCAGTACTTC
size: NA; J: TRBJ2-5; length: 11; V: TRBV20-1; D: NA; CDR3: CSARDLETQYF; DNA: TGCAGTGCTAGAGATCTTGAGACCCAGTACTTC
size: NA; J: TRBJ2-7; length: 15; V: TRBV11-2; D: NA; CDR3: CASSLRLAVAYEQYF; DNA: TGTGCCAGCAGCTTAAGGTTAGCAGTCGCCTACGAGCAGTACTTC
size: NA; J: TRBJ1-5; length: 12; V: TRBV28; D: NA; CDR3: CASAGGITAQHF; DNA: TGTGCCAGCGCGGGGGGGATAACGGCCCAGCATTTT
size: once; J: TRBJ1-2; length: 14; V: TRBV5-3; D: TRBD1; CDR3: CARSSTGKAWGYTF; DNA: TGTGCCAGAAGCTCGACAGGGAAGGCCTGGGGCTACACCTTC
size: NA; J: TRBJ2-1; length: 15; V: TRBV28; D: TRBD1; CDR3: CASSSSGTGINEQFF; DNA: TGTGCCAGCAGTTCCTCCGGGACAGGAATTAATGAGCAGTTCTTC
size: once; J: TRBJ2-1; length: 16; V: TRBV4-2; D: TRBD2; CDR3: CASSPPTSGTYNEQFF; DNA: TGTGCCAGCAGCCCCCCGACTAGCGGGACCTACAATGAGCAGTTCTTC
size: NA; J: TRBJ2-5; length: 15; V: TRBV18; D: TRBD1; CDR3: CASSPAKQGRETQYF; DNA: TGTGCCAGCTCACCCGCAAAACAGGGGCGGGAGACCCAGTACTTC
size: NA; J: TRBJ2-7; length: 14; V: TRBV6-2/TRBV6-3; D: TRBD2; CDR3: CASSYISTSAEQYF; DNA: TGTGCCAGCAGTTACATTTCGACTAGCGCCGAGCAGTACTTC
size: NA; J: TRBJ2-7; length: 15; V: TRBV5-8; D: NA; CDR3: CASETDSLTTYEQYF; DNA: TGTGCCAGCGAAACGGACAGCCTTACTACCTACGAGCAGTACTTC
size: once; J: TRBJ2-5; length: 16; V: TRBV3-1/TRBV3-2; D: NA; CDR3: CASSQAEVRGSETQYF; DNA: TGTGCCAGCAGCCAGGCGGAAGTCAGGGGCTCGGAGACCCAGTACTTC
size: NA; J: TRBJ2-5; length: 15; V: TRBV27; D: TRBD1; CDR3: CASSLMGQVQETQYF; DNA: TGTGCCAGCAGTTTGATGGGACAGGTCCAAGAGACCCAGTACTTC
size: NA; J: TRBJ1-2; length: 14; V: TRBV28; D: NA; CDR3: CASSGLGVDYGYTF; DNA: TGTGCCAGCAGCGGCCTAGGGGTTGACTATGGCTACACCTTC
size: NA; J: TRBJ2-3; length: 15; V: TRBV9; D: NA; CDR3: CASSVGRVVTDTQYF; DNA: TGTGCCAGCAGCGTGGGTCGGGTAGTAACAGATACGCAGTATTTT
size: NA; J: TRBJ1-2; length: 14; V: TRBV7-2; D: TRBD1; CDR3: CASSLERTGEGYTF; DNA: TGTGCCAGCAGCTTAGAAAGGACAGGAGAAGGCTACACCTTC
size: NA; J: TRBJ2-7; length: 13; V: TRBV28; D: NA; CDR3: CASFDRSSYEQYF; DNA: TGTGCCAGCTTCGACAGGAGCTCCTACGAGCAGTACTTC
size: NA; J: TRBJ1-2; length: 12; V: TRBV12-3/TRBV12-4; D: NA; CDR3: CASTRGTSGYTF; DNA: TGTGCCAGCACCCGGGGGACGTCTGGCTACACCTTC
size: NA; J: TRBJ2-7; length: 14; V: TRBV14; D: TRBD2; CDR3: CASSPSGVTYEQYF; DNA: TGTGCCAGCAGCCCTAGCGGGGTAACCTACGAGCAGTACTTC
size: NA; J: TRBJ1-4; length: 14; V: TRBV2; D: TRBD1; CDR3: CASSDRTGGEKLFF; DNA: TGTGCCAGCAGTGACCGGACAGGGGGGGAAAAACTGTTTTTT
size: NA; J: TRBJ2-2; length: 16; V: TRBV6-2/TRBV6-3; D: TRBD1; CDR3: CASSYGGQGMTGELFF; DNA: TGTGCCAGCAGTTATGGGGGACAGGGAATGACCGGGGAGCTGTTTTTT
size: NA; J: TRBJ2-1; length: 15; V: TRBV6-5; D: NA; CDR3: CASRQGSQSYNEQFF; DNA: TGTGCCAGCAGGCAAGGGAGTCAGTCCTACAATGAGCAGTTCTTC
size: once; J: TRBJ2-1; length: 15; V: TRBV28; D: NA; CDR3: CASSLPGTSGNEQFF; DNA: TGTGCCAGCAGTCTCCCCGGGACTTCAGGCAATGAGCAGTTCTTC
size: NA; J: TRBJ1-5; length: 14; V: TRBV27; D: TRBD1; CDR3: CASSPQGDNQPQHF; DNA: TGTGCCAGCAGCCCACAGGGGGACAATCAGCCCCAGCATTTT
size: few; J: TRBJ1-4; length: 15; V: TRBV6-5; D: TRBD1; CDR3: CASSPRRDRREKLFF; DNA: TGTGCCAGCAGCCCCAGGCGGGACAGGAGGGAAAAACTGTTTTTT
size: once; J: TRBJ1-1; length: 13; V: TRBV30; D: NA; CDR3: CAWSVGGGTEAFF; DNA: TGTGCCTGGAGTGTAGGCGGGGGAACTGAAGCTTTCTTT
size: NA; J: TRBJ2-5; length: 15; V: TRBV2; D: NA; CDR3: CASTAGSSDSETQYF; DNA: TGTGCCAGCACCGCAGGGTCAAGTGATTCGGAGACCCAGTACTTC
size: NA; J: TRBJ1-2; length: 14; V: TRBV4-1; D: TRBD1; CDR3: CASSLDRGLSGYTF; DNA: TGCGCCAGCAGCTTAGACAGGGGGCTTAGTGGCTACACCTTC
size: once; J: TRBJ2-3; length: 14; V: TRBV30; D: NA; CDR3: CAWSPGGPVDTQYF; DNA: TGTGCCTGGAGTCCCGGGGGGCCGGTGGATACGCAGTATTTT
size: NA; J: TRBJ2-2; length: 17; V: TRBV7-8; D: TRBD1; CDR3: CASSRDRGTFVGGELFF; DNA: TGTGCCAGCAGCCGGGACAGGGGGACATTTGTGGGCGGGGAGCTGTTTTTT
size: once; J: TRBJ1-3; length: 15; V: TRBV5-4; D: NA; CDR3: CASSLGEGSGNTIYF; DNA: TGTGCCAGCAGCTTGGGAGAGGGCTCTGGAAACACCATATATTTT
size: NA; J: TRBJ2-7; length: 12; V: TRBV7-2; D: NA; CDR3: CASSNRGLEQYF; DNA: TGTGCCAGCAGCAACCGCGGGCTCGAGCAGTACTTC
size: NA; J: TRBJ2-1; length: 13; V: TRBV9; D: NA; CDR3: CASSQGGDNEQFF; DNA: TGTGCCAGCAGTCAAGGGGGAGACAATGAGCAGTTCTTC
size: NA; J: TRBJ2-1; length: 16; V: TRBV6-2/TRBV6-3; D: TRBD2; CDR3: CASSGEGTSGYNEQFF; DNA: TGTGCCAGCAGTGGGGAGGGGACTAGCGGGTACAATGAGCAGTTCTTC
size: NA; J: TRBJ2-1; length: 15; V: TRBV5-8; D: TRBD2; CDR3: CASSFGRSSYNEQFF; DNA: TGTGCCAGCAGCTTCGGGAGGAGCTCCTACAATGAGCAGTTCTTC
size: NA; J: TRBJ2-7; length: 14; V: TRBV7-7; D: NA; CDR3: CASSLEAGSYEQYF; DNA: TGTGCCAGCAGCTTAGAAGCGGGCTCCTACGAGCAGTACTTC
size: NA; J: TRBJ1-2; length: 16; V: TRBV15; D: NA; CDR3: CATSRDPQGGRYGYTF; DNA: TGTGCCACCAGCAGAGATCCGCAGGGCGGTCGCTACGGCTACACCTTC